This T cell receptor beta chain was recorded in a study of cytomegalovirus exposure and HLA in healthy donors. This clone has a single count. The junction had 3 bases not matched to a gene; V was cut back by 5 bases and J by 6 bases. Germline CDR1 and CDR2: DFQATT and SNEGSKA (reference sequence). The CDR3 is 11 amino acids. Both 60 Vbeta primers and 13 Jbeta primers went into the PCR. TCRdb keeps only in-frame clones here, not all; method: immunoSEQ multiplex PCR. Of fewer than 200,000 clones in the sample, around four fifths were seen once. This TCR was recovered from a man between 50 and 59 years old in good health and CMV-seropositive. The sequenced sample consisted of PBMCs. V usage is TRBV20-1 and J usage is TRBJ2-7; TRBD1 agrees at 8 bases. The CDR3 DNA follows: TGCAGTGCTCAGACAGGGGCCGAGCAGTACTTC. The encoded protein is CSAQTGAEQYF.